This TCR beta chain was identified during a study of T cells expressing NK-cell markers. Study at large: Sequencing covered eight donors, seven HCMV-seropositive and one seronegative. Findings of the study overall: These clonotypes, the leaders elsewhere, also led the CD3+CD56-NKG2C+ fraction in several donors. Dominant NKG2C+ clonotypes were found to form about 1.0-8% of CD8+ T cells in over five donors.

There are 16 residues in the CDR3. Of note for this clonotype: The antigen is unknown.

TCRdb reprocessed the 5' RACE reads, with one entry per CDR3 protein and no DNA. The table for this sample gives 400,000 to 550,000 distinct CDR3 sequences. This chain uses TRBV12-3 or TRBV12-4 with TRBJ2-1; TCRdb selects TRBD1, and the lack of DNA leaves this call unchecked. The receptor was derived from a woman aged 18 to 69 in good health. Sequencing was performed on blood T cells: a sorted CD56 or NKG2C T cell subset, CD4+ or CD8+ T cells, or bulk PBMC T cells (not recorded which). CDR3 amino acids: CASSPRAQSSYNEQFF.